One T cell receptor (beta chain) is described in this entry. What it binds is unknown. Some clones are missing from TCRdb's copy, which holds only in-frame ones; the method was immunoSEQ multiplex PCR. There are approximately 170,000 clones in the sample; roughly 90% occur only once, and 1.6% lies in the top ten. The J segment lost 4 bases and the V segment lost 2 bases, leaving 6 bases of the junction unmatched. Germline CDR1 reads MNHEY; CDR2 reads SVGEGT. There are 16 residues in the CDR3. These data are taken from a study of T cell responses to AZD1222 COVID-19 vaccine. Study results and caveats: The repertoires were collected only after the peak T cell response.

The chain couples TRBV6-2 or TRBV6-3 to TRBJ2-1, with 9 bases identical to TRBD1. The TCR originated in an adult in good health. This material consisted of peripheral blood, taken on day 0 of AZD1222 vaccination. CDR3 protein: CASSYAGQGIYNEQFF. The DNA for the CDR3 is TGTGCCAGCAGTTACGCGGGACAGGGTATTTACAATGAGCAGTTCTTC.